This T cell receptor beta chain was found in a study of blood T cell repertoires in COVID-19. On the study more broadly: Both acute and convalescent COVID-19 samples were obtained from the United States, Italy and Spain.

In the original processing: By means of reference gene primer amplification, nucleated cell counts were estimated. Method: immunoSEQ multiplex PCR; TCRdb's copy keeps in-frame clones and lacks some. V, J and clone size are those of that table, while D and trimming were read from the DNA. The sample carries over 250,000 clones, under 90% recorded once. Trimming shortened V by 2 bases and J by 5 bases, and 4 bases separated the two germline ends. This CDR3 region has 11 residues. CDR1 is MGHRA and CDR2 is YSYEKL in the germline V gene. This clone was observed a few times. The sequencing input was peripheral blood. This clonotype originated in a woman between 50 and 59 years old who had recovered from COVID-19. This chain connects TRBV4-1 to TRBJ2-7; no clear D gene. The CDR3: CASSQYNEQYF. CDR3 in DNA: TGCGCCAGCAGCCAATATAACGAGCAGTACTTC.